These T cell receptor beta chains were read from a single sample in a study of radiotherapy plus CTLA-4 blockade in lung cancer. Here immunoSEQ multiplex PCR was the method, and the copy in TCRdb shows in-frame clones only, minus some. The repertoire holds about 62,000 clones, with around 69% as singletons. The specimen was peripheral blood, collected from a patient treated with radiotherapy plus ipilimumab. The receptors derive from a human donor with non-small cell lung cancer who had a complete response to radiotherapy plus ipilimumab. Each CDR3 is given with its conserved first and last residue. The D gene is left open where the match is weak. Part of the rows lack a size; the others show once, few, many or a class for expanded clones.

d_call,v_call,j_call,clone_size,cdr3_nt,cdr3_aa
-,TRBV6-5,TRBJ1-1,-,TGTGCCAGCAGGCCGGGGTCGGCGGACACTGAAGCTTTCTTT,CASRPGSADTEAFF
-,TRBV6-6,TRBJ2-7,-,TGTGCCAGCAGTTACACCGGACAGAAGTCCTACGAGCAGTACTTC,CASSYTGQKSYEQYF
-,TRBV7-2,TRBJ1-1,-,TGTGCCAGCAGCCCCTCGGCCAGCGGGGCAAGGGGGGGGACTGAAGCTTTCTTT,CASSPSASGARGGTEAFF
TRBD1,TRBV18,TRBJ2-7,-,TGTGCCAGCTCACCTAAAGTAGGGACAGGCGACTACGAGCAGTACTTC,CASSPKVGTGDYEQYF
-,TRBV7-8,TRBJ2-5,once,TGTGCCAGCAGCTTAGCGAGAGAGACCCAGTACTTC,CASSLARETQYF
TRBD1,TRBV18,TRBJ1-6,medium-sized,TGTGCCAGCTCGCCGACAGGGGAGAGATCCCCCCTCCACTTT,CASSPTGERSPLHF
-,TRBV6-5,TRBJ2-7,-,TGTGCCAGCAGTCCCGTTAGCTCCTACGAGCAGTACTTC,CASSPVSSYEQYF
-,TRBV27,TRBJ2-3,-,TGTGCCAGCAGTCCCGAGGGCGGGCCATTCACAGATACGCAGTATTTT,CASSPEGGPFTDTQYF
-,TRBV5-1,TRBJ1-1,once,TGCGCCAGCAGCCCGGCGGCGAATCCCACTGAAGCTTTCTTT,CASSPAANPTEAFF
-,TRBV5-1,TRBJ1-1,-,TGCGCCAGCAGCTCCAGACAGGTGAACACTGAAGCTTTCTTT,CASSSRQVNTEAFF
-,TRBV5-1,TRBJ2-2,-,TGCGCCACCTCAGGACTTTCTTCAACCGGGGAGCTGTTTTTT,CATSGLSSTGELFF
-,TRBV5-4,TRBJ2-7,-,TGTGCCAGCAGCTCAGGACTGTACTCCTACGAGCAGTACTTC,CASSSGLYSYEQYF
TRBD2,TRBV12-5,TRBJ2-1,-,TGTGCTAGTGGCGAAGGACTAGCGGGGGGGCAGTTCTTC,CASGEGLAGGQFF
TRBD1,TRBV11-3,TRBJ2-7,-,TGTGCCAGCAGCACCCTGACAGGGGCCAGGGCCCTCGAGCAGTACTTC,CASSTLTGARALEQYF
-,TRBV28,TRBJ2-5,-,TGTGCCAGCAGTTTAGGTAGCGTACCCCGTGGGGAGCAGTACTTC,CASSLGSVPRGEQYF
-,TRBV27,TRBJ2-4,-,TGTGCCAGCAGTTCCCGTCCTCCACTAGCCAAAAACATTCAGTACTTC,CASSSRPPLAKNIQYF
-,TRBV4-3,TRBJ1-1,once,TGCGCCAGCAGCCAAGAGTCGTGGGGCGATACTGAAGCCTTCTTT,CASSQESWGDTEAFF
TRBD1,TRBV7-9,TRBJ2-3,-,TGTGCCAGCAGCGCCCACAGGGGGCGCACAGATACGCAGTATTTT,CASSAHRGRTDTQYF
TRBD1,TRBV18,TRBJ2-2,-,TGTGCCAGCTCACCGGACAGGGGGTTACTCAACACCGGGGAGCTGTTTTTT,CASSPDRGLLNTGELFF
TRBD1,TRBV28,TRBJ1-1,-,TGTGCCAGCAGTTCCCCGACAGGGGTTGGCACTGAAGCTTTCTTT,CASSSPTGVGTEAFF
-,TRBV30,TRBJ1-4,-,TGTGCTCTAGGCGGGGGGCTAGAAAAACTGTTTTTT,CALGGGLEKLFF
-,TRBV13,TRBJ2-3,-,TGTGCCAGCAGCCCCCAACTAGTTGCAGATACGCAGTATTTT,CASSPQLVADTQYF
TRBD1,TRBV25-1,TRBJ2-1,-,TGTGCCAGCAGTGGTCCAGGGGGACGATACAATGAGCAGTTCTTC,CASSGPGGRYNEQFF
TRBD2,TRBV9,TRBJ2-3,-,TGTGCCAGCAGTCTACTAGCGGGGTCTAGCACAGATACGCAGTATTTT,CASSLLAGSSTDTQYF
-,TRBV7-9,TRBJ1-3,few,TGTGCCAGCAGCTTGAGGGGGTCGGGAAACACCATATATTTT,CASSLRGSGNTIYF
-,TRBV10-3,TRBJ1-5,few,TGTGCCATCAGTGAGTCGAAGGGGACAACGAGCAATCAGCCCCAGCATTTT,CAISESKGTTSNQPQHF
-,TRBV6-5,TRBJ2-5,-,TGTGCCAGCAACAACCAGGGAGGCGGGACCCAGTACTTC,CASNNQGGGTQYF
-,TRBV6-1,TRBJ2-1,-,TGTGCCAGCAGTGAAGCAGGGGGGGTAGGGGGGAATGAGCAGTTCTTC,CASSEAGGVGGNEQFF
-,TRBV19,TRBJ2-5,-,TGTGCCAGTAGTATGCAACTGTACCAAGAGACCCAGTACTTC,CASSMQLYQETQYF
TRBD1,TRBV5-4,TRBJ1-2,-,TGTGCCAGCAGCTCACAGGGGGCTAACTATGGCTACACCTTC,CASSSQGANYGYTF
TRBD2,TRBV5-1,TRBJ2-3,-,TGCGCCAGCAGCCACCTCGCGGGGACTAACACAGATACGCAGTATTTT,CASSHLAGTNTDTQYF